This entry lists 10 T cell receptor beta chains sequenced from one sample in a study of T-cell memory formation after mild COVID-19. Each CDR3 protein gets one entry after TCRdb re-called the 5' RACE reads with MiXCR. This table has hundreds of thousands of distinct CDR3 sequences, 20% appearing once. Sequencing was carried out using PBMCs or a T cell subset sorted from them (not recorded which). These receptors all come from an adult woman who had mild COVID-19 (a few samples of this study predate the infection). Cell type and time point are not known.

This sequence joins TRBV19 and TRBJ1-5; 7 nucleotides line up with TRBD1. The CDR3 has 15 residues. V trimming: 7 bases; J trimming: 2 bases; junction bases outside the gene matches: 8. The germline CDR1 and CDR2 sequences are LNHDA and SQIVND (reference sequence). The CDR3 DNA follows: TGTGCCAGTAACCCCGACAGGGAAGGCAATCAGCCCCAGCATTTT. Translation: CASNPDREGNQPQHF.

This sequence joins TRBV7-9 and TRBJ2-4, with 15 bases matching TRBD2. CDR1 and CDR2 (germline): SEHNR, FQNEAQ (reference sequence). CDR3 size: 18 residues. V lost 0 bases, J lost 8 bases, and 8 bases stayed unmatched. The CDR3 reads CASSLAGLAGGPRDIQYF. CDR3 bases: TGTGCCAGCAGCTTAGCCGGACTAGCGGGAGGGCCTAGGGACATTCAGTACTTC.

The table lists this clonotype with a few counts. The chain is built from TRBV7-8 and TRBJ2-2, with 13 bases fitting TRBD2. Germline trimming cut 6 bases from V and 5 bases from J; bases unmatched to any gene: 6. The germline V gene encodes CDR1 SGHVS and CDR2 FQNEAQ. This CDR3 contains 16 residues. The CDR3 DNA follows: TGTGCCAGCAGAAGACTAGCGGGGGGTCTGACCGGGGAGCTGTTTTTT. This translates into CASRRLAGGLTGELFF.

This clonotype was counted only a few times. This chain links TRBV7-9 with TRBJ2-7; D unresolved. This CDR3 spans 14 amino acids. Germline V gene sequence: CDR1 SEHNR, CDR2 FQNEAQ (reference sequence). V was shortened by 3 bases and J by 3 bases, with 12 bases between the two germline ends. The CDR3 bases are TGTGCCAGCAGCTTCCAAGATTTTGGCTACGAGCAGTACTTC. This encodes CASSFQDFGYEQYF.

This clonotype came up a few times. The rearrangement links TRBV12-3 or TRBV12-4 to TRBJ1-1; TRBD1 matches at 7 bases. CDR3 length: 14 residues. V trimming: 7 bases; J trimming: 0 bases; junction bases outside the gene matches: 5. The CDR3: CASTQDRLNTEAFF. The CDR3 DNA sequence: TGTGCCAGCACACAGGACAGGTTGAACACTGAAGCTTTCTTT.

The chain joins TRBV20-1 to TRBJ2-1; D is perhaps TRBD1 or TRBD2 (5 bases each). Germline V gene sequence: CDR1 DFQATT, CDR2 SNEGSKA (reference sequence). CDR3 size: 12 residues. V was cut by 0 bases and J by 14 bases, with 14 bases left in between. The CDR3 DNA reads TGCAGTGCTAGAGATGGGACGCCCCATGAGTTCTTC. Encoded protein: CSARDGTPHEFF.

The chain couples TRBV11-3 to TRBJ2-7; 10 bases are a match to TRBD2. The CDR3 consists of 15 residues. After removal of 2 bases from V and 5 bases from J, the junction contained 6 bases not matched to a gene. Germline V gene data show CDR1 as SGHNT and CDR2 as YENEEA. CDR3 DNA: TGTGCCAGCAGCTTAAGGGCTAGCGGGAGCAACGAGCAGTACTTC. This translates into CASSLRASGSNEQYF. Full variable domain (outside the CDR3, taken from reference TRBV11-3 and TRBJ2-7): EAGVVQSPRYKIIEKKQPVAFWCNPISGHNTLYWYLQNLGQGPELLIRYENEEAVDDSQLPKDRFSAERLKGVDSTLKIQPAELGDSAVYLCASSLRASGSNEQYFGPGTRLTVT.

This clonotype was counted only a few times. The V gene is TRBV20-1, the J gene TRBJ2-3, with TRBD2 matching 11 bases. In germline, CDR1 is DFQATT, CDR2 SNEGSKA (reference sequence). The trim removed 5 bases at V and 2 bases at J, leaving 15 bases unmatched. This CDR3 spans 18 amino acids. CDR3 sequence reads: CSAGAGETSGDPTDTQYF. Written as DNA, the CDR3 is TGCAGTGCTGGGGCGGGTGAGACTAGCGGGGATCCCACAGATACGCAGTATTTT.

The rearrangement joins TRBV9 to TRBJ2-7; TRBD2 agrees at 10 bases. Germline assignment: CDR1 SGDLS and CDR2 YYNGEE. V lost 3 bases, J lost 3 bases, and 9 bases stayed unmatched. CDR3 length equals 16 residues. The CDR3 bases are TGTGCCAGCAGCGAGGCCGGGACTAGCGATCTCTACGAGCAGTACTTC. This gives the protein CASSEAGTSDLYEQYF.

The table lists this clonotype with a few counts. This sequence joins TRBV4-1 and TRBJ2-3; weak D call: TRBD2 (6 bases). The CDR3 is 14 residues long. V was clipped by 6 bases and J by 5 bases, with 15 bases between them. Germline V gene sequence: CDR1 MGHRA, CDR2 YSYEKL. The CDR3 DNA sequence: TGCGCCAGCAGGGGGACTCCCGAAGGAGATACGCAGTATTTT. Translation gives CASRGTPEGDTQYF.